This T cell receptor (beta chain) was captured by sequencing in a study of post-analysis software for immune sequencing data. Study context: Courses of disease covered relapsing-remitting, secondary progressive and progressive-relapsing multiple sclerosis.

About this clonotype itself: Its cognate antigen is unknown.

Study-level points and caveats: Multiple sclerosis was associated with a significant reduction in normalized Chao1 diversity relative to controls. There were five TRBV segments more frequent in patients than controls, and TRBV5-6, TRBV5-1 and TRBV20-1 were among them. Pronounced co-clustering by F measure was evident among identically batched samples.

Each TCR beta cDNA library carried unique molecular identifiers. TCRdb independently ran MiXCR on the PCR reads; one entry per CDR3 protein. The sample contains approximately 660,000 distinct CDR3 sequences, 55% to 70% of which appear only once. Germline loops: CDR1 SEHNR, CDR2 FQNEAQ (reference sequence). Trimming cost V 4 bases and J 3 bases; bases outside gene matches: 4. This CDR3 contains 15 residues. Material: blood. This chain links TRBV7-9 with TRBJ2-5; TRBD1 aligns across 11 bases. The sequence was collected from a girl aged 2-15 years with multiple sclerosis. CDR3 sequence (DNA): TGTGCCAGCAGCTCGCGGACAGGGGGCGAAGAGACCCAGTACTTC. Translating it yields CASSSRTGGEETQYF.